Listed here is a single T cell receptor beta chain. Its target is unknown. Germline CDR1 is KGHSH and CDR2 is LQKENI. The CDR3 is made up of 12 amino acids. The ends lost 4 bases at V and 7 bases at J; junction bases unmatched: 4. TCRdb analysed the 5' RACE reads with MiXCR anew, one entry per CDR3 protein. The data show approximately 430,000 distinct CDR3 sequences, 20% to 25% seen once. The sample is drawn from a study of T-cell memory formation after mild COVID-19. The study, taken as a whole, reports: Clones that got smaller from day 15 to 85 had even CD4/CD8, while clones growing later tipped toward CD4+. Memory sampled before infection contained some responding clones, suggesting cross-reactive memory joined.

What was sequenced was PBMCs or a T cell subset sorted from them (not recorded which). This chain joins TRBV18 and TRBJ2-7; TRBD1 matches 7 bases. The TCR originated in an adult woman who had mild COVID-19 (a few samples of this study predate the infection). Cell type and time point are not known. The CDR3 coding sequence is TGTGCCAGCTCACAGGGACAGTGGGAGCAGTACTTC. It is translated as CASSQGQWEQYF.